Listed below are T cell receptor beta chains from one sample, sequenced in a study of OX40 agonist ivuxolimab in advanced cancers. TCRdb's copy holds only in-frame clones and misses some; the assay was immunoSEQ multiplex PCR. Seen here are some 49,000 clones, 60% to 80% observed once, and the top ten hold 7.9%. Material: CD4+ or CD8+ T cells sorted from blood, obtained in a trial of the OX40 agonist ivuxolimab. The receptors here all came from an adult with an advanced solid tumor such as melanoma, head and neck, liver or kidney cancer. Both conserved end residues are part of each CDR3. D genes are given only for firm matches. Clone size is given for some rows only: seen once, a few or many times, or a class if the clone is expanded.

CDR3 protein	CDR3 DNA	V gene	J gene	D gene	clone size	CDR3 length
CASTKQVYGYTF	TGTGCCAGCACCAAGCAAGTTTATGGCTACACCTTC	TRBV21-1	TRBJ1-2	NA	NA	12
CASSPRTGANTGELFF	TGCGCCAGCAGCCCGCGGACAGGGGCGAACACCGGGGAGCTGTTTTTT	TRBV5-1	TRBJ2-2	TRBD1	NA	16
CASSLPYSNQPQHF	TGTGCCAGCAGTCTCCCTTATAGCAATCAGCCCCAGCATTTT	TRBV6-6	TRBJ1-5	NA	NA	14
CASSLQGGLETQYF	TGTGCCAGCAGCTTGCAAGGGGGCCTCGAGACCCAGTACTTC	TRBV7-9	TRBJ2-5	TRBD1	NA	14
CASTFQPTYNEQFF	TGTGCCAGCACCTTCCAACCCACCTACAATGAGCAGTTCTTC	TRBV2	TRBJ2-1	NA	NA	14
CASRGREGTDTQYF	TGTGCCAGCAGGGGGCGGGAGGGAACAGATACGCAGTATTTT	TRBV7-8	TRBJ2-3	TRBD2	once	14
CASNYRGVDGYTF	TGTGCCAGCAACTACAGGGGAGTCGATGGCTACACCTTC	TRBV2	TRBJ1-2	TRBD1	NA	13
CASSLESIYEQYF	TGTGCCAGCAGCTTGGAGTCGATATACGAGCAGTACTTC	TRBV5-5	TRBJ2-7	NA	few	13
CASSLEGTRGYTF	TGTGCCAGCAGCTTAGAAGGGACGCGTGGCTACACCTTC	TRBV5-8	TRBJ1-2	NA	few	13
CASSAGTNYEQYF	TGTGCCAGCAGCGCCGGAACTAACTACGAGCAGTACTTC	TRBV11-2	TRBJ2-7	NA	medium-sized	13
CASSPGTRREETQYF	TGTGCCAGCAGCCCCGGGACAAGGAGGGAAGAGACCCAGTACTTC	TRBV7-2	TRBJ2-5	NA	NA	15
CASSLLWGDEQFF	TGTGCCAGCAGTTTATTGTGGGGGGATGAGCAGTTCTTC	TRBV27	TRBJ2-1	NA	NA	13
CASSLGTHRTGRAGELFF	TGCGCCAGCAGCTTGGGCACCCATCGGACAGGGCGGGCCGGGGAGCTGTTTTTT	TRBV5-1	TRBJ2-2	TRBD1	NA	18
CASSQEIGQPQHF	TGCGCCAGCAGCCAAGAAATTGGCCAGCCCCAGCATTTT	TRBV4-1	TRBJ1-5	NA	once	13
CASSRQVQETQYF	TGTGCCAGCTCGCGACAGGTCCAAGAGACCCAGTACTTC	TRBV18	TRBJ2-5	NA	NA	13
CASSPRDGSYEQYF	TGTGCCAGCTCACCGAGGGACGGGTCCTACGAGCAGTACTTC	TRBV18	TRBJ2-7	NA	NA	14
CAWRFSGIKTQYF	TGTGCCTGGAGATTCAGCGGGATTAAGACCCAGTACTTC	TRBV30	TRBJ2-5	TRBD2	NA	13
CSVAREGTEAFF	TGCAGCGTTGCACGGGAAGGCACTGAAGCTTTCTTT	TRBV29-1	TRBJ1-1	NA	few	12
CASSEQESYEQYF	TGCGCCAGCAGTGAGCAGGAAAGTTACGAGCAGTACTTC	TRBV10-2	TRBJ2-7	NA	NA	13
CASSFDYRSYNEQFF	TGTGCCAGCAGCTTCGACTATAGGTCCTACAATGAGCAGTTCTTC	TRBV5-5	TRBJ2-1	NA	NA	15
CASSPMWEVYNEQFF	TGCGCCAGCAGCCCTATGTGGGAGGTCTACAATGAGCAGTTCTTC	TRBV4-1	TRBJ2-1	NA	once	15
CAISDHTSGRDNEQFF	TGTGCCATCAGTGACCATACTAGCGGGAGGGACAATGAGCAGTTCTTC	TRBV10-3	TRBJ2-1	TRBD2	NA	16
CAWGLIRGRNTEAFF	TGTGCCTGGGGACTAATTCGGGGGAGGAACACTGAAGCTTTCTTT	TRBV30	TRBJ1-1	NA	NA	15
CASSLGLAGRYNEQFF	TGCGCCAGCAGCTTGGGACTAGCGGGAAGGTACAATGAGCAGTTCTTC	TRBV5-1	TRBJ2-1	TRBD2	medium-sized	16
CSARDGLGYTF	TGCAGTGCTAGAGACGGCCTCGGCTACACCTTC	TRBV20-1	TRBJ1-2	NA	NA	11
CASTASGNTIYF	TGTGCCAGCACTGCTTCTGGAAACACCATATATTTT	TRBV6-6	TRBJ1-3	NA	once	12
CAWSVGRGSGNTIYF	TGTGCCTGGAGTGTAGGTCGCGGCTCTGGAAACACCATATATTTT	TRBV30	TRBJ1-3	NA	once	15
CSAQGRWTEAFF	TGCAGCGCTCAGGGACGGTGGACTGAAGCTTTCTTT	TRBV29-1	TRBJ1-1	NA	NA	12
CASSLGGGKGMGETQYF	TGTGCCAGCAGCTTAGGTGGCGGGAAAGGAATGGGGGAGACCCAGTACTTC	TRBV11-2	TRBJ2-5	NA	NA	17
CASRVAGERYEQYF	TGTGCCAGCAGGGTCGCGGGGGAAAGATACGAGCAGTACTTC	TRBV2	TRBJ2-7	TRBD2	NA	14
CVTTISGKADTQYF	TGTGTCACCACGATTAGCGGGAAGGCAGATACGCAGTATTTT	TRBV6-1	TRBJ2-3	TRBD2	NA	14
CASSAQHEKLFF	TGTGCCAGCAGTGCTCAGCATGAAAAACTGTTTTTT	TRBV2	TRBJ1-4	NA	few	12
CASSTGGGYGYTF	TGTGCCAGCAGTACAGGGGGTGGCTATGGCTACACCTTC	TRBV6-6	TRBJ1-2	TRBD1	NA	13
CASRVTGELFF	TGTGCCAGTAGAGTCACCGGGGAGCTGTTTTTT	TRBV19	TRBJ2-2	NA	NA	11
CSVEASWDEQFF	TGCAGCGTTGAAGCCTCGTGGGATGAGCAGTTCTTC	TRBV29-1	TRBJ2-1	NA	NA	12
CASSTGAAGAPYTF	TGTGCCAGTAGTACTGGGGCCGCCGGTGCCCCCTACACCTTC	TRBV19	TRBJ1-2	NA	NA	14
CASSLQPGKGGTEAFF	TGTGCCAGTAGCTTACAACCAGGGAAAGGGGGAACTGAAGCTTTCTTT	TRBV19	TRBJ1-1	NA	NA	16